These 10 T cell receptor beta chains were sequenced from one sample in a study of blood T cell repertoires in COVID-19. Assay: immunoSEQ multiplex PCR; the TCRdb copy retains only in-frame clones and omits some. The top ten hold around 4.5% of the sample, which has about 200,000 clones, over 75% seen once. The sequenced material came from peripheral blood. The source is a man aged 50 to 60 with acute or convalescent COVID-19.

The chain is built from TRBV30 and TRBJ1-3; D unresolved. Germline-derived CDR1 and CDR2 are GTSNPN and SVGIG (reference sequence). This CDR3 contains 13 residues. V was pared by 2 bases and J by 2 bases, with 7 bases between. CDR3 sequence reads: CAWSLSAGNTIYF. CDR3 coding DNA: TGTGCCTGGAGTCTAAGCGCTGGAAACACCATATATTTT.

The rearrangement links TRBV3-1 (or the pseudogene TRBV3-2) to TRBJ1-1, with a tentative D call TRBD1 (6 bases). V was clipped by 6 bases and J by 11 bases, with 16 bases between them. The CDR3 is made up of 12 amino acids. The germline V gene has CDR1 LGHDT and CDR2 YNNKEL (reference sequence). The CDR3 sequence is CASRIGTKEAFF. CDR3 in DNA: TGTGCCAGCAGAATCGGGACAAAGGAGGCTTTCTTT.

The J gene is TRBJ2-7, the V gene TRBV5-1; 8 nucleotides align to TRBD1. Germline loops: CDR1 SGHRS, CDR2 YFSETQ. This CDR3 has 17 residues. The V segment lost 4 bases and the J segment 1 base; nucleotides outside the gene matches: 13. The CDR3 DNA sequence: TGCGCCAGCAGCCGGAACATCCCGGGACAGGAGTCCTACGAGCAGTACTTC. Translated, it gives CASSRNIPGQESYEQYF.

This chain joins TRBV29-1 and TRBJ1-3, with TRBD1 matching 8 bases. The CDR3 totals 15 residues. J lost 2 bases, V lost 5 bases, and 8 bases had no gene match. CDR1 and CDR2 from the germline V gene are SQVTM and ANQGSEA. CDR3 loop: CSVRGQGVTGNTIYF. DNA for the CDR3: TGCAGCGTTCGCGGACAGGGAGTCACTGGAAACACCATATATTTT. Filled out from reference TRBV29-1 and TRBJ1-3, the complete variable domain reads SAVISQKPSRDICQRGTSLTIQCQVDSQVTMMFWYRQQPGQSLTLIATANQGSEATYESGFVIDKFPISRPNLTFSTLTVSNMSPEDSSIYLCSVRGQGVTGNTIYFGEGSWLTVV.

This chain uses TRBV6-5 with TRBJ1-1, with 9 bases fitting TRBD1. V gave up 9 bases and J gave up 5 bases; unmatched junction bases: 7. Germline lookup yields CDR1 MNHEY and CDR2 SVGAGI. The CDR3 spans 13 residues. The CDR3 region has the DNA TGTGCCAGTCGGGTAGACAGGGGGACTGAAGCTTTCTTT. Translation: CASRVDRGTEAFF.

This clone is a singleton in its sample. The V and J genes are TRBV5-4 and TRBJ2-3, with 8 bases that match TRBD1. CDR1 is SGHNT, CDR2 YYREEE, per germline (reference sequence). This CDR3 has 16 amino acids. Trimming cost V 4 bases and J 2 bases; bases outside gene matches: 9. The CDR3 sequence is CASSMDREIATDTQYF. The CDR3, as DNA: TGTGCCAGCAGCATGGACAGGGAGATAGCCACAGATACGCAGTATTTT.

V usage is TRBV7-9 and J usage is TRBJ1-3, with 10 bases lining up with TRBD1. V trimming: 10 bases; J trimming: 0 bases; junction bases outside the gene matches: 6. The CDR3 extends over 15 amino acids. Per germline, CDR1 SEHNR and CDR2 FQNEAQ (reference sequence). CDR3 amino acids: CAIGTGASSGNTIYF. CDR3 sequence (DNA): TGTGCCATAGGGACAGGGGCTTCCTCTGGAAACACCATATATTTT.

This chain connects TRBV13 to TRBJ1-6; D gene ambiguous. Trimming removed 0 bases from V and 9 bases from J, with 12 bases in between. Germline V gene data show CDR1 as PRHDT and CDR2 as FYEKMQ (reference sequence). The CDR3 is 15 amino acids. The CDR3 protein is CASSLGRVGSSPLHF. For the CDR3, the DNA is TGTGCCAGCAGCTTAGGTCGGGTTGGTTCTTCACCCCTCCACTTT.

The chain combines TRBV7-9 with TRBJ1-1; unclear D gene. The V gene lost 3 bases and the J gene lost 3 bases, with 11 bases spanning the gap. Germline CDR1 and CDR2: SEHNR and FQNEAQ (reference sequence). The CDR3 runs to 14 residues. CDR3 amino acids: CASSFEGGYTEAFF. Written as DNA, the CDR3 is TGTGCCAGCAGCTTTGAGGGAGGATACACTGAAGCTTTCTTT.

The CDR3 is CASSLGQDNTEAFF. CDR3 DNA sequence: TGTGCCAGCAGCTTAGGGCAGGATAACACTGAAGCTTTCTTT. This rearrangement joins TRBV7-9 to TRBJ1-1; no clear D. Trimming removed 1 base from V and 2 bases from J, with 8 bases in between. Looked up from germline, CDR1 is SEHNR and CDR2 is FQNEAQ (reference sequence). The CDR3 runs to 14 residues.